This paragraph reports one T cell receptor beta chain. The target antigen is unknown. Splitting of CD4+ cells produced CD45RA+ naive and CD45RA-negative memory subsets. These data come from a study of shared clonotypes between healthy human individuals. Notes on the study in general: About 5% of naive CD4 clonotypes were shared across four donors.

The method was immunoSEQ multiplex PCR; TCRdb's version includes in-frame clones alone and lacks a portion of them. The data show 1.4 million or so clones, about 98.5% seen once. With 4 bases clipped from V and 5 bases from J, the junction kept 6 bases outside the gene matches. Per germline, CDR1 WNHNN and CDR2 SYGVQD (reference sequence). This CDR3 has 15 residues. Sequenced: naive CD4+ T cells sorted from blood. Noted subset: CD45RA+ positively selected. This receptor was identified in a man aged 30 to 45 in good health. The gene calls are TRBV10-1 and TRBJ2-7, with 12 bases matching TRBD2. CDR3 loop: CASSGPGLAGHEQYF. The CDR3 DNA reads as TGCGCCAGCAGTGGCCCCGGACTAGCGGGACACGAGCAGTACTTC.